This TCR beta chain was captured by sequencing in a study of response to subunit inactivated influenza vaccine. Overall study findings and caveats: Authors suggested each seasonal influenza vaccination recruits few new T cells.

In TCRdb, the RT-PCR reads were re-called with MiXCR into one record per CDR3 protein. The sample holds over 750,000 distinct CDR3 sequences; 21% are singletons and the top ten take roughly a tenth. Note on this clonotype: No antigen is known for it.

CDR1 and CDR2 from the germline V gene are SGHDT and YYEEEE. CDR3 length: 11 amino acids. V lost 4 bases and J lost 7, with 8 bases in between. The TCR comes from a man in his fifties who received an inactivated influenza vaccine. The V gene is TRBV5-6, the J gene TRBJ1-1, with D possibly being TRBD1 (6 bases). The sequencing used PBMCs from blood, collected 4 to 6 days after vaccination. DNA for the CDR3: TGTGCCAGCAGCCAGGACAGTGAAGCTTTCTTT. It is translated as CASSQDSEAFF. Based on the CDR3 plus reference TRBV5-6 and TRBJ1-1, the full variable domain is DAGVTQSPTHLIKTRGQQVTLRCSPKSGHDTVSWYQQALGQGPQFIFQYYEEEERQRGNFPDRFSGHQFPNYSSELNVNALLLGDSALYLCASSQDSEAFFGQGTRLTVV.